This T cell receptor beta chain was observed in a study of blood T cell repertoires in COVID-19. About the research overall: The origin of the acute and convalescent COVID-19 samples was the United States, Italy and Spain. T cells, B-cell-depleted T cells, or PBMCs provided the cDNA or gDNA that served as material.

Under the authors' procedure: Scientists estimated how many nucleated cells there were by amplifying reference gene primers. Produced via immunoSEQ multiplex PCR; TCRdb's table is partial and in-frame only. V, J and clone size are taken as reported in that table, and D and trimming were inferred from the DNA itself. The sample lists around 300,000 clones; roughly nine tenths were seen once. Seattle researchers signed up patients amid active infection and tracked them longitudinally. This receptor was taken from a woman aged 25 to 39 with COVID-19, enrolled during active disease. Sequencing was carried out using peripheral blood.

In DNA form, the CDR3 reads TGTGCCAGCAGAAAGGGGGAAGGTGGCTACACCTTC. Protein product: CASRKGEGGYTF. The rearrangement uses TRBV9 and TRBJ1-2; TRBD1 might be the D (6 bases). Germline V CDR1 and CDR2: SGDLS, YYNGEE. This CDR3 comprises 12 residues. V was cut by 5 bases and J by 7 bases, with 12 bases left in between.